The present T cell receptor (beta chain) was sequenced within a study of T-cell memory formation after mild COVID-19. Trimming pared 7 bases from V and 8 bases from J, leaving 24 bases between. The germline CDR1 and CDR2 sequences are MNHEY and SVGAGI. The CDR3 length is 16 residues. This clonotype was observed at least ten times. TCRdb processed the 5' RACE reads anew with MiXCR; each CDR3 protein has one entry. The sample shows under 70,000 distinct CDR3 sequences, 9.3% of them seen only once. The specimen was PBMCs or a T cell subset sorted from them (not recorded which). The TCR originated in a man aged 18 to 30 who had mild COVID-19 (a few samples of this study predate the infection). Cell type and time point are not known. The chain is built from TRBV6-5 and TRBJ2-1; D is tentatively TRBD1 or TRBD2 (7 bases each). This CDR3 is CASIKKGASGGYEQFF. In DNA, the CDR3 is TGTGCCAGCATCAAGAAGGGGGCTAGCGGAGGATATGAGCAGTTCTTC.